This is a list of T cell receptor beta chains from one sample in a study of glioma-infiltrating T cells after dendritic cell vaccination. Method: immunoSEQ multiplex PCR; TCRdb's copy keeps in-frame clones and lacks some. The table lists just under 100,000 clones, around 80% of them singletons. The sample here was blood, taken after dendritic cell vaccination. These receptors were obtained from a human donor with glioblastoma. Both conserved end residues are part of each CDR3. D genes are given only for firm matches. Clone sizes are given selectively: once, few, many, or a class where the clone is expanded.

clone size: few
J gene: TRBJ2-7
D gene: -
V gene: TRBV11-2
CDR3 protein: CASSFERGGPVSHYEQYF
CDR3 DNA: TGTGCCAGCAGCTTTGAGAGGGGGGGGCCTGTTTCTCACTACGAGCAGTACTTC

clone size: -
J gene: TRBJ2-1
D gene: TRBD2
V gene: TRBV6-1
CDR3 protein: CASRRLADTYNEQFF
CDR3 DNA: TGTGCCAGCAGGAGACTAGCCGATACTTACAATGAGCAGTTCTTC

clone size: -
J gene: TRBJ2-1
D gene: TRBD1
V gene: TRBV9
CDR3 protein: CASSKYRGGAGNEQFF
CDR3 DNA: TGTGCCAGCAGTAAATACAGGGGCGGCGCGGGCAATGAGCAGTTCTTC

clone size: -
J gene: TRBJ2-7
D gene: -
V gene: TRBV7-9
CDR3 protein: CAGAGATGQYF
CDR3 DNA: TGTGCCGGGGCTGGGGCAACGGGGCAGTACTTC

clone size: -
J gene: TRBJ2-2
D gene: TRBD1
V gene: TRBV6-1
CDR3 protein: CASSGLLQGSF
CDR3 DNA: TGTGCCAGCAGTGGGCTTTTACAGGGGTCCTTT

clone size: -
J gene: TRBJ2-7
D gene: TRBD1
V gene: TRBV4-2
CDR3 protein: CASSQARSGGAEQYF
CDR3 DNA: TGTGCCAGCAGCCAAGCGAGGTCAGGGGGCGCCGAGCAGTACTTC

clone size: -
J gene: TRBJ2-7
D gene: -
V gene: TRBV4-1
CDR3 protein: CASSQGEAGFYEQYF
CDR3 DNA: TGCGCCAGCAGCCAGGGGGAGGCAGGTTTCTACGAGCAGTACTTC

clone size: few
J gene: TRBJ2-7
D gene: -
V gene: TRBV5-1
CDR3 protein: CASSLSPRYEQYF
CDR3 DNA: TGCGCCAGCAGCCTCTCCCCCCGCTACGAGCAGTACTTC

clone size: -
J gene: TRBJ2-2
D gene: TRBD1
V gene: TRBV7-6
CDR3 protein: CASTKTGSNTGELFF
CDR3 DNA: TGTGCCAGCACTAAGACAGGGTCTAACACCGGGGAGCTGTTTTTT

clone size: -
J gene: TRBJ2-2
D gene: TRBD2
V gene: TRBV7-3
CDR3 protein: CASSLQASGNTGELFF
CDR3 DNA: TGTGCCAGCAGCTTACAGGCTAGCGGTAACACCGGGGAGCTGTTTTTT

clone size: once
J gene: TRBJ2-2
D gene: -
V gene: TRBV2
CDR3 protein: CASRQRTVPGELFF
CDR3 DNA: TGTGCCAGCCGCCAGCGGACAGTTCCCGGGGAGCTGTTTTTT

clone size: -
J gene: TRBJ1-1
D gene: -
V gene: TRBV6-1
CDR3 protein: CASSIDRVNTEAFF
CDR3 DNA: TGTGCCAGCAGCATAGACAGAGTGAACACTGAAGCTTTCTTT

clone size: -
J gene: TRBJ1-4
D gene: -
V gene: TRBV15
CDR3 protein: CATSRDRGSNEKLFF
CDR3 DNA: TGTGCCACCAGCAGAGATAGAGGGTCTAATGAAAAACTGTTTTTT

clone size: -
J gene: TRBJ1-1
D gene: TRBD1
V gene: TRBV7-9
CDR3 protein: CASSVDGTATEAFF
CDR3 DNA: TGTGCCAGCAGCGTGGACGGGACAGCCACTGAAGCTTTCTTT

clone size: -
J gene: TRBJ1-1
D gene: -
V gene: TRBV28
CDR3 protein: CASSSTGQAFF
CDR3 DNA: TGTGCCAGCAGTTCTACAGGGCAAGCTTTCTTT

clone size: -
J gene: TRBJ1-4
D gene: -
V gene: TRBV7-8
CDR3 protein: CASSLLRVSTNEKLFF
CDR3 DNA: TGTGCCAGCAGCTTACTTCGGGTATCAACTAATGAAAAACTGTTTTTT

clone size: -
J gene: TRBJ1-4
D gene: -
V gene: TRBV9
CDR3 protein: CASSAHSTTNEKLFF
CDR3 DNA: TGTGCCAGCAGCGCCCACTCGACAACTAATGAAAAACTGTTTTTT

clone size: -
J gene: TRBJ2-7
D gene: -
V gene: TRBV7-9
CDR3 protein: CASTSVGGSLGSYEQYF
CDR3 DNA: TGTGCCAGCACATCTGTAGGGGGTAGCTTAGGGTCGTACGAGCAGTACTTC

clone size: once
J gene: TRBJ2-3
D gene: -
V gene: TRBV5-1
CDR3 protein: CASKLTDTQYF
CDR3 DNA: TGCGCCAGCAAGCTCACAGATACGCAGTATTTT

clone size: -
J gene: TRBJ1-2
D gene: -
V gene: TRBV7-9
CDR3 protein: CASGGTDNYGYTF
CDR3 DNA: TGTGCCAGCGGCGGGACGGATAACTATGGCTACACCTTC

clone size: -
J gene: TRBJ2-6
D gene: -
V gene: TRBV5-1
CDR3 protein: CASGHSSGANVLTF
CDR3 DNA: TGCGCCAGCGGACACAGCTCTGGGGCCAACGTCCTGACTTTC

clone size: once
J gene: TRBJ2-1
D gene: TRBD2
V gene: TRBV19
CDR3 protein: CASRSSGRIANEQFF
CDR3 DNA: TGTGCCAGTCGGTCTAGCGGGAGAATTGCCAATGAGCAGTTCTTC

clone size: once
J gene: TRBJ2-2
D gene: -
V gene: TRBV28
CDR3 protein: CASSSGGELFF
CDR3 DNA: TGTGCCAGCAGTTCGGGCGGGGAGCTGTTTTTT

clone size: -
J gene: TRBJ2-7
D gene: TRBD2
V gene: TRBV5-1
CDR3 protein: CASSPGLAGGRTYEQYF
CDR3 DNA: TGCGCCAGCAGCCCAGGACTAGCGGGAGGCCGTACCTACGAGCAGTACTTC

clone size: once
J gene: TRBJ2-1
D gene: -
V gene: TRBV6-1
CDR3 protein: CASSAVIYEQFF
CDR3 DNA: TGTGCCAGCAGTGCCGTTATCTATGAGCAGTTCTTC

clone size: -
J gene: TRBJ2-2
D gene: TRBD1
V gene: TRBV27
CDR3 protein: CASSHTGDTGELFF
CDR3 DNA: TGTGCCAGCAGCCACACAGGGGACACCGGGGAGCTGTTTTTT

clone size: -
J gene: TRBJ2-7
D gene: TRBD2
V gene: TRBV7-8
CDR3 protein: CASSPSRGGTPYEQYF
CDR3 DNA: TGTGCCAGCAGCCCGAGCCGGGGGGGCACCCCCTACGAGCAGTACTTC

clone size: -
J gene: TRBJ2-5
D gene: -
V gene: TRBV20-1
CDR3 protein: CSARALETQYF
CDR3 DNA: TGCAGTGCTAGAGCGTTAGAGACCCAGTACTTC

clone size: -
J gene: TRBJ2-5
D gene: -
V gene: TRBV7-7
CDR3 protein: CASSSRADRAEGETQYF
CDR3 DNA: TGTGCTAGCAGCTCCCGAGCCGACAGGGCGGAGGGAGAGACCCAGTACTTC

clone size: -
J gene: TRBJ2-7
D gene: TRBD2
V gene: TRBV5-1
CDR3 protein: CASSLHSSGRGHF
CDR3 DNA: TGCGCCAGCAGCTTACACTCTAGCGGACGGGGCCACTTC

clone size: -
J gene: TRBJ2-5
D gene: -
V gene: TRBV10-1
CDR3 protein: CASSGPQGSVGQETQYF
CDR3 DNA: TGCGCCAGCAGTGGACCGCAGGGGAGCGTCGGTCAAGAGACCCAGTACTTC

clone size: few
J gene: TRBJ1-2
D gene: -
V gene: TRBV5-4
CDR3 protein: CASSGGMRYGYTF
CDR3 DNA: TGTGCCAGCAGCGGCGGGATGCGATATGGCTACACCTTC

clone size: -
J gene: TRBJ1-1
D gene: -
V gene: TRBV12-5
CDR3 protein: CASGPRLGNTEAFF
CDR3 DNA: TGTGCTAGTGGTCCGCGACTGGGGAACACTGAAGCTTTCTTT

clone size: -
J gene: TRBJ1-1
D gene: -
V gene: TRBV7-9
CDR3 protein: CASSYGWGDTEAFF
CDR3 DNA: TGTGCCAGCAGCTACGGTTGGGGGGACACTGAAGCTTTCTTT

clone size: -
J gene: TRBJ2-1
D gene: TRBD1
V gene: TRBV18
CDR3 protein: CASSPNRDRVMTYNEQFF
CDR3 DNA: TGTGCCAGCTCACCGAACCGGGACAGGGTTATGACCTACAATGAGCAGTTCTTC